This T cell receptor beta chain is drawn from a study of cytomegalovirus exposure and HLA in healthy donors. The PCR was carried out with 60 Vbeta primers and 13 Jbeta primers. Only in-frame clones appear in the TCRdb table, and some are missing; sequencing was by immunoSEQ multiplex PCR. The data hold approximately 100,000 clones, with about 75% observed a single time. Study findings and constraints: Sequencing artifact likely explains a cluster of highly shared sequence variants. Compared with the roughly 700-donor mean, an Asian-associated ancestry cluster reportedly had fewer N-insertions, according to a later analysis.

Concerning this clone itself: Antigen specificity is unknown.

The germline CDR1 and CDR2 sequences are LNHDA and SQIVND (reference sequence). The CDR3 has 17 amino acids. The junction had 7 bases not matched to a gene; V was cut back by 5 bases and J by 0 bases. The chain carries TRBV19 and TRBJ2-6; TRBD1 aligns across 7 bases. The receptor comes from a male donor in good health and CMV-seropositive. The sequenced sample consisted of PBMCs. The CDR3 coding sequence is TGTGCCAGTAGTCCTTTGGGACAGTACTCTGGGGCCAACGTCCTGACTTTC. Translated: CASSPLGQYSGANVLTF.